These 21 T cell receptor beta chains were sequenced from one sample in a study of technical replicates of blood from a handful of donors. Profiling relied on immunoSEQ multiplex PCR, and the TCRdb table lists in-frame clones only, not all of them. The sample contains some 80,000 clones, about 96% of which appear only once. Sequencing used T cells isolated from PBMCs. Receptor source: a human donor in good health.

V usage is TRBV5-5 and J usage is TRBJ2-1, with D perhaps TRBD1 (5 bases). Germline V gives CDR1 SGHKS, CDR2 YYEKEE (reference sequence). The CDR3 runs to 15 residues. Trimming took 2 bases from V and 0 from J, leaving 9 bases between them. The CDR3 DNA is TGTGCCAGCAGCTTTCCCCAGGGCTCCTACAATGAGCAGTTCTTC. It encodes CASSFPQGSYNEQFF.

This clone was recorded only once. For the CDR3, the DNA is TGTGCCAGCAGCTTAGAAGCGGGAGGATTTGTCGAGCAGTACTTC. Residues: CASSLEAGGFVEQYF. This chain links TRBV5-6 with TRBJ2-7; 9 bases line up with TRBD2. CDR1 and CDR2 from the germline V gene are SGHDT and YYEEEE. The CDR3 has 15 amino acids. Losses at the gene ends were 2 bases for V and 6 bases for J; bases not matched to a gene: 9.

The chain links TRBV19 to TRBJ2-2; 13 positions agree with TRBD2. Germline CDR1 is LNHDA and CDR2 is SQIVND (reference sequence). With 4 bases clipped from V and 6 bases from J, the junction kept 8 bases outside the gene matches. The CDR3 runs 17 residues. The CDR3 spells CASSTRTSGRIAGELFF. The CDR3 bases are TGTGCCAGTAGTACGAGGACTAGCGGGAGAATTGCCGGGGAGCTGTTTTTT.

The chain employs TRBV5-1 and TRBJ1-5; possibly TRBD1 for D (6 bases). CDR1 and CDR2 from the germline V gene are SGHRS and YFSETQ. Trimming removed 0 bases at V and 2 bases at J, with 15 bases between. The CDR3 has 17 residues. The CDR3 DNA sequence: TGCGCCAGCAGCTTGGCCCCAACAGGGATGGGCAATCAGCCCCAGCATTTT. Protein sequence: CASSLAPTGMGNQPQHF.

The V call is TRBV28, the J call TRBJ1-1; 8 bases line up with TRBD1. The CDR3 has 14 residues. Germline V gives CDR1 MDHEN, CDR2 SYDVKM. J lost 6 bases, V lost 6 bases, and 9 bases had no gene match. The CDR3 sequence: CASSDDRGAPEAFF. The CDR3 bases are TGTGCCAGCAGCGATGACAGGGGTGCCCCTGAAGCTTTCTTT.

The rearrangement joins TRBV19 to TRBJ1-2; the D is unclear. The V end lost 5 bases, the J end lost 8 bases, and 18 bases lay between the germline ends. CDR1 LNHDA and CDR2 SQIVND come from the germline V gene (reference sequence). The CDR3 has 14 residues. The CDR3 DNA reads TGTGCCAGTAGTCCCGCCGCCGGGGAGGGAGGCTACACCTTC. Translated: CASSPAAGEGGYTF. Complete variable domain (other parts from reference TRBV19 and TRBJ1-2): DGGITQSPKYLFRKEGQNVTLSCEQNLNHDAMYWYRQDPGQGLRLIYYSQIVNDFQKGDIAEGYSVSREKKESFPLTVTSAQKNPTAFYLCASSPAAGEGGYTFGSGTRLTVV.

The rearrangement uses TRBV9 and TRBJ2-3, with D maybe TRBD1 (6 bases). V was trimmed by 4 bases and J by 14 bases, leaving 20 bases between them. Germline V gene lookup returns CDR1 SGDLS and CDR2 YYNGEE. CDR3 length: 13 residues. Here the CDR3 reads CASSLVGGVPSYF. The CDR3 DNA is TGTGCCAGCAGCCTAGTAGGGGGAGTCCCTTCGTATTTT. The full variable domain, its missing parts supplied by reference TRBV9 and TRBJ2-3, is DSGVTQTPKHLITATGQRVTLRCSPRSGDLSVYWYQQSLDQGLQFLIQYYNGEERAKGNILERFSAQQFPDLHSELNLSSLELGDSALYFCASSLVGGVPSYFGPGTRLTVL.

The chain links TRBV7-6 to TRBJ2-7; TRBD2 matches at 8 bases. From germline, CDR1 is SGHVS and CDR2 FNYEAQ. The V gene end was trimmed by 5 bases and the J gene end by 2 bases; junction bases not matched to a gene: 5. The CDR3 loop spans 14 amino acids. CDR3 DNA: TGTGCCAGCAGCCCGAGACTAGCGACCTACGAGCAGTACTTC. Protein: CASSPRLATYEQYF.

The chain has TRBV27 and TRBJ2-1; 8 nucleotides align to TRBD1. The trim removed 2 bases at V and 2 bases at J, leaving 5 bases unmatched. The CDR3 loop spans 16 amino acids. In germline, CDR1 is MNHEY, CDR2 SMNVEV (reference sequence). CDR3 region: CASSLKDRAAYNEQFF. CDR3 bases: TGTGCCAGCAGTTTAAAGGACAGGGCGGCCTACAATGAGCAGTTCTTC.

The chain uses TRBV30 and TRBJ1-1, with 10 bases fitting TRBD1. V shed 3 bases and J 5 bases; nucleotides not matched to a gene: 6. CDR1 is GTSNPN, CDR2 SVGIG, per germline (reference sequence). The CDR3 has 14 residues. The CDR3 DNA reads TGTGCCTGGAGCATGGGACAGGGGAGGACTGAAGCTTTCTTT. It codes for CAWSMGQGRTEAFF.

V usage is TRBV28 and J usage is TRBJ2-7, with 7 nucleotides matching TRBD2. Losses at the gene ends were 4 bases for V and 6 bases for J; bases not matched to a gene: 12. Germline V lookup: CDR1 MDHEN, CDR2 SYDVKM. The CDR3 loop spans 15 amino acids. The CDR3 nucleotides are TGTGCCAGCAGTTCTTTCGCGGGAGAGCTGGGCGAGCAGTACTTC. Translation: CASSSFAGELGEQYF.

The chain couples TRBV11-3 to TRBJ2-7; 7 positions agree with TRBD2. The CDR3 loop spans 16 amino acids. Unmatched junction bases numbered 14, after V lost 6 bases and J lost 3 bases. Germline CDR1 and CDR2: SGHNT and YENEEA. CDR3 region: CASRIRSGGTIYEQYF. In nucleotides, the CDR3 is TGTGCCAGCAGAATACGCTCAGGAGGGACTATCTACGAGCAGTACTTC.

The chain uses TRBV28 and TRBJ1-1; weak D call: TRBD1 (6 bases). V shed 8 bases and J shed 0 bases, with 16 bases lying between them. The length of the CDR3 is 15 residues. The V gene's germline CDR1 is MDHEN and CDR2 SYDVKM. CDR3 sequence reads: CASPPTGRVNTEAFF. The DNA for the CDR3 is TGTGCCAGCCCACCTACAGGGAGGGTGAACACTGAAGCTTTCTTT.

The rearrangement uses TRBV4-3 and TRBJ2-5; TRBD2 agrees at 10 bases. This CDR3 contains 16 residues. V lost 4 bases and J lost 5; bases outside the gene matches: 10. Germline loops: CDR1 LGHNA, CDR2 YSLEER. CDR3 sequence (DNA): TGCGCCAGCAGCCGGACTAGCGGAACCCCTCTTGAGACCCAGTACTTC. It translates to CASSRTSGTPLETQYF.

The CDR3 loop is CASSLGRDMNTEAFF. In nucleotides, the CDR3 is TGCGCCAGCAGCTTGGGCAGGGACATGAACACTGAAGCTTTCTTT. The J gene is TRBJ1-1, the V gene TRBV5-1; a weak D match, TRBD1 (6 bases). Trimming removed 0 bases at V and 0 bases at J, with 9 bases between. Germline V gene lookup returns CDR1 SGHRS and CDR2 YFSETQ. This CDR3 spans 15 amino acids. The full variable domain, with the rest looked up from reference TRBV5-1 and TRBJ1-1, is KAGVTQTPRYLIKTRGQQVTLSCSPISGHRSVSWYQQTPGQGLQFLFEYFSETQRNKGNFPGRFSGRQFSNSRSEMNVSTLELGDSALYLCASSLGRDMNTEAFFGQGTRLTVV.

The chain links TRBV6-5 to TRBJ1-5; TRBD1 matches 9 bases. V shed 8 bases and J 6 bases; nucleotides not matched to a gene: 8. The CDR3 sequence is 14 residues long. CDR1 MNHEY and CDR2 SVGAGI come from the germline V gene. The CDR3 sequence: CASQQGASSQPQHF. DNA of the CDR3: TGTGCCAGCCAACAGGGGGCTTCTTCTCAGCCCCAGCATTTT.

V is TRBV7-6 and J is TRBJ2-2, with D possibly being TRBD1 (6 bases). Germline lookup yields CDR1 SGHVS and CDR2 FNYEAQ. The length of the CDR3 is 14 residues. The germline V and J ends were trimmed by 5 bases and 1 base, with 8 bases remaining between them. CDR3 sequence reads: CASSIQGNTGELFF. The CDR3 DNA reads as TGTGCCAGCAGCATACAGGGGAACACCGGGGAGCTGTTTTTT.

This clone was seen more than once but under ten times. The chain recombines TRBV25-1 with TRBJ2-3; 7 positions agree with TRBD2. The CDR3 is 15 residues long. The germline V gene encodes CDR1 MGHDK and CDR2 SYGVNS. Trimming at V came to 7 bases and at J to 0 bases, leaving 7 bases not matched to a gene. The CDR3 loop is CASTARESSTDTQYF. The CDR3 DNA is TGTGCCAGCACAGCGCGGGAGTCGAGCACAGATACGCAGTATTTT.

The chain recombines TRBV5-1 with TRBJ1-2, with 9 bases fitting TRBD1. V was pared by 0 bases and J by 4 bases, with 4 bases of the junction left unmatched. Germline-derived CDR1 and CDR2 are SGHRS and YFSETQ. The length of the CDR3 is 15 residues. In nucleotides, the CDR3 is TGCGCCAGCAGCTTGGGGGACAGGGTTTCCTATGGCTACACCTTC. Encoded protein: CASSLGDRVSYGYTF.

The chain recombines TRBV2 with TRBJ2-7; no definite D call. CDR1 SNHLY and CDR2 FYNNEI come from the germline V gene. CDR3 length equals 13 residues. Trimming cost V 2 bases and J 3 bases, with 8 bases left between them. CDR3 nucleotide sequence: TGTGCCAGCAGTGAATGGGCAGTCTACGAGCAGTACTTC. Translating gives CASSEWAVYEQYF. Filled out from reference TRBV2 and TRBJ2-7, the complete variable domain reads EPEVTQTPSHQVTQMGQEVILRCVPISNHLYFYWYRQILGQKVEFLVSFYNNEISEKSEIFDDQFSVERPDGSNFTLKIRSTKLEDSAMYFCASSEWAVYEQYFGPGTRLTVT.

The chain carries TRBV28 and TRBJ1-2, with 9 bases fitting TRBD1. From germline, CDR1 is MDHEN and CDR2 SYDVKM. Trimming cost V 5 bases and J 3 bases; bases outside gene matches: 10. The CDR3 extends over 16 amino acids. The CDR3 sequence: CASSALTGGLDYGYTF. For the CDR3, the DNA is TGTGCCAGCAGTGCCTTAACAGGGGGCTTAGACTATGGCTACACCTTC.